This TCR beta chain was retrieved from a study of T cell changes during pregnancy in multiple sclerosis. The data were produced by immunoSEQ multiplex PCR, yet TCRdb's version contains in-frame clones alone and is incomplete. The repertoire holds 38,000 or so clones, with roughly 91% as singletons. The germline V gene encodes CDR1 MNHEY and CDR2 SMNVEV (reference sequence). V was cut by 6 bases and J by 4 bases, with 18 bases left in between. The CDR3 runs 15 residues. J is TRBJ1-1 and V is TRBV27; unclear D gene. The sequenced sample was CD8+ T cells from peripheral blood mononuclear cells, obtained before pregnancy. The origin of this receptor is a female donor with multiple sclerosis, enrolled in a pregnancy study. DNA of the CDR3: TGTGCCAGCAGGGTCAATTTCGGTGAGGGCACTGAAGCTTTCTTT. It codes for CASRVNFGEGTEAFF.